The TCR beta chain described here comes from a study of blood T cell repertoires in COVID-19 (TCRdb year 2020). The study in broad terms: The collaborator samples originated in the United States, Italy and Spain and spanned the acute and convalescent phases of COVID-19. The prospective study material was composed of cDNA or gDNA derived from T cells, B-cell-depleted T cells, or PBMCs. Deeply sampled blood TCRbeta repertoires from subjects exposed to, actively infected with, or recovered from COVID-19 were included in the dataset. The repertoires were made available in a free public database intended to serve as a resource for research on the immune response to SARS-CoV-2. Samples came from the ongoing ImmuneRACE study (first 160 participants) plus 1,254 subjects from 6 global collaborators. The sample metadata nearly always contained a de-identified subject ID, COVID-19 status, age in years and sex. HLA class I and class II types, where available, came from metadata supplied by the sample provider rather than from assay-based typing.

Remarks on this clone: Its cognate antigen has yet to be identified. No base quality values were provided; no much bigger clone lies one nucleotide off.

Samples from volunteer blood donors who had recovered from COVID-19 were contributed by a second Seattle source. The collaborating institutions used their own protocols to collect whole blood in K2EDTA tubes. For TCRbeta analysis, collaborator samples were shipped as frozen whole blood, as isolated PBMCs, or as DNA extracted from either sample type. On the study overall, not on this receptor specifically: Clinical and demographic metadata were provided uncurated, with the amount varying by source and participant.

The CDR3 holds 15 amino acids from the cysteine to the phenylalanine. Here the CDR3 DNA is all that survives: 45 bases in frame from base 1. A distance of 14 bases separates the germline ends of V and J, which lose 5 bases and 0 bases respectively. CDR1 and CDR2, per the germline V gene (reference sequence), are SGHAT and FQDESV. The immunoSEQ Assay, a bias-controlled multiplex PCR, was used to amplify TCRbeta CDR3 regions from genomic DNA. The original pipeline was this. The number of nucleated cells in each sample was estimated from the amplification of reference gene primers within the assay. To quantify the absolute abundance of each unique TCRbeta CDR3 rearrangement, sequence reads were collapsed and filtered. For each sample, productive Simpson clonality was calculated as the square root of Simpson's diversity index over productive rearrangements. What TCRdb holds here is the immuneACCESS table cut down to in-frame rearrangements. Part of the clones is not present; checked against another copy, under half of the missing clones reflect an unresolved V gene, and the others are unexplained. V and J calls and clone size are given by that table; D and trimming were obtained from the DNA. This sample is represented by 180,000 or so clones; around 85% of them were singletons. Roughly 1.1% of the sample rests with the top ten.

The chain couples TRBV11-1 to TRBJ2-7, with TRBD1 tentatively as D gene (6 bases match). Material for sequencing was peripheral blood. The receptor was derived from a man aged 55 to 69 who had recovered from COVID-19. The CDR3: CASSRRQGSSYEQYF. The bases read TGTGCCAGCAGCCGACGGCAGGGGAGCTCCTACGAGCAGTACTTC.